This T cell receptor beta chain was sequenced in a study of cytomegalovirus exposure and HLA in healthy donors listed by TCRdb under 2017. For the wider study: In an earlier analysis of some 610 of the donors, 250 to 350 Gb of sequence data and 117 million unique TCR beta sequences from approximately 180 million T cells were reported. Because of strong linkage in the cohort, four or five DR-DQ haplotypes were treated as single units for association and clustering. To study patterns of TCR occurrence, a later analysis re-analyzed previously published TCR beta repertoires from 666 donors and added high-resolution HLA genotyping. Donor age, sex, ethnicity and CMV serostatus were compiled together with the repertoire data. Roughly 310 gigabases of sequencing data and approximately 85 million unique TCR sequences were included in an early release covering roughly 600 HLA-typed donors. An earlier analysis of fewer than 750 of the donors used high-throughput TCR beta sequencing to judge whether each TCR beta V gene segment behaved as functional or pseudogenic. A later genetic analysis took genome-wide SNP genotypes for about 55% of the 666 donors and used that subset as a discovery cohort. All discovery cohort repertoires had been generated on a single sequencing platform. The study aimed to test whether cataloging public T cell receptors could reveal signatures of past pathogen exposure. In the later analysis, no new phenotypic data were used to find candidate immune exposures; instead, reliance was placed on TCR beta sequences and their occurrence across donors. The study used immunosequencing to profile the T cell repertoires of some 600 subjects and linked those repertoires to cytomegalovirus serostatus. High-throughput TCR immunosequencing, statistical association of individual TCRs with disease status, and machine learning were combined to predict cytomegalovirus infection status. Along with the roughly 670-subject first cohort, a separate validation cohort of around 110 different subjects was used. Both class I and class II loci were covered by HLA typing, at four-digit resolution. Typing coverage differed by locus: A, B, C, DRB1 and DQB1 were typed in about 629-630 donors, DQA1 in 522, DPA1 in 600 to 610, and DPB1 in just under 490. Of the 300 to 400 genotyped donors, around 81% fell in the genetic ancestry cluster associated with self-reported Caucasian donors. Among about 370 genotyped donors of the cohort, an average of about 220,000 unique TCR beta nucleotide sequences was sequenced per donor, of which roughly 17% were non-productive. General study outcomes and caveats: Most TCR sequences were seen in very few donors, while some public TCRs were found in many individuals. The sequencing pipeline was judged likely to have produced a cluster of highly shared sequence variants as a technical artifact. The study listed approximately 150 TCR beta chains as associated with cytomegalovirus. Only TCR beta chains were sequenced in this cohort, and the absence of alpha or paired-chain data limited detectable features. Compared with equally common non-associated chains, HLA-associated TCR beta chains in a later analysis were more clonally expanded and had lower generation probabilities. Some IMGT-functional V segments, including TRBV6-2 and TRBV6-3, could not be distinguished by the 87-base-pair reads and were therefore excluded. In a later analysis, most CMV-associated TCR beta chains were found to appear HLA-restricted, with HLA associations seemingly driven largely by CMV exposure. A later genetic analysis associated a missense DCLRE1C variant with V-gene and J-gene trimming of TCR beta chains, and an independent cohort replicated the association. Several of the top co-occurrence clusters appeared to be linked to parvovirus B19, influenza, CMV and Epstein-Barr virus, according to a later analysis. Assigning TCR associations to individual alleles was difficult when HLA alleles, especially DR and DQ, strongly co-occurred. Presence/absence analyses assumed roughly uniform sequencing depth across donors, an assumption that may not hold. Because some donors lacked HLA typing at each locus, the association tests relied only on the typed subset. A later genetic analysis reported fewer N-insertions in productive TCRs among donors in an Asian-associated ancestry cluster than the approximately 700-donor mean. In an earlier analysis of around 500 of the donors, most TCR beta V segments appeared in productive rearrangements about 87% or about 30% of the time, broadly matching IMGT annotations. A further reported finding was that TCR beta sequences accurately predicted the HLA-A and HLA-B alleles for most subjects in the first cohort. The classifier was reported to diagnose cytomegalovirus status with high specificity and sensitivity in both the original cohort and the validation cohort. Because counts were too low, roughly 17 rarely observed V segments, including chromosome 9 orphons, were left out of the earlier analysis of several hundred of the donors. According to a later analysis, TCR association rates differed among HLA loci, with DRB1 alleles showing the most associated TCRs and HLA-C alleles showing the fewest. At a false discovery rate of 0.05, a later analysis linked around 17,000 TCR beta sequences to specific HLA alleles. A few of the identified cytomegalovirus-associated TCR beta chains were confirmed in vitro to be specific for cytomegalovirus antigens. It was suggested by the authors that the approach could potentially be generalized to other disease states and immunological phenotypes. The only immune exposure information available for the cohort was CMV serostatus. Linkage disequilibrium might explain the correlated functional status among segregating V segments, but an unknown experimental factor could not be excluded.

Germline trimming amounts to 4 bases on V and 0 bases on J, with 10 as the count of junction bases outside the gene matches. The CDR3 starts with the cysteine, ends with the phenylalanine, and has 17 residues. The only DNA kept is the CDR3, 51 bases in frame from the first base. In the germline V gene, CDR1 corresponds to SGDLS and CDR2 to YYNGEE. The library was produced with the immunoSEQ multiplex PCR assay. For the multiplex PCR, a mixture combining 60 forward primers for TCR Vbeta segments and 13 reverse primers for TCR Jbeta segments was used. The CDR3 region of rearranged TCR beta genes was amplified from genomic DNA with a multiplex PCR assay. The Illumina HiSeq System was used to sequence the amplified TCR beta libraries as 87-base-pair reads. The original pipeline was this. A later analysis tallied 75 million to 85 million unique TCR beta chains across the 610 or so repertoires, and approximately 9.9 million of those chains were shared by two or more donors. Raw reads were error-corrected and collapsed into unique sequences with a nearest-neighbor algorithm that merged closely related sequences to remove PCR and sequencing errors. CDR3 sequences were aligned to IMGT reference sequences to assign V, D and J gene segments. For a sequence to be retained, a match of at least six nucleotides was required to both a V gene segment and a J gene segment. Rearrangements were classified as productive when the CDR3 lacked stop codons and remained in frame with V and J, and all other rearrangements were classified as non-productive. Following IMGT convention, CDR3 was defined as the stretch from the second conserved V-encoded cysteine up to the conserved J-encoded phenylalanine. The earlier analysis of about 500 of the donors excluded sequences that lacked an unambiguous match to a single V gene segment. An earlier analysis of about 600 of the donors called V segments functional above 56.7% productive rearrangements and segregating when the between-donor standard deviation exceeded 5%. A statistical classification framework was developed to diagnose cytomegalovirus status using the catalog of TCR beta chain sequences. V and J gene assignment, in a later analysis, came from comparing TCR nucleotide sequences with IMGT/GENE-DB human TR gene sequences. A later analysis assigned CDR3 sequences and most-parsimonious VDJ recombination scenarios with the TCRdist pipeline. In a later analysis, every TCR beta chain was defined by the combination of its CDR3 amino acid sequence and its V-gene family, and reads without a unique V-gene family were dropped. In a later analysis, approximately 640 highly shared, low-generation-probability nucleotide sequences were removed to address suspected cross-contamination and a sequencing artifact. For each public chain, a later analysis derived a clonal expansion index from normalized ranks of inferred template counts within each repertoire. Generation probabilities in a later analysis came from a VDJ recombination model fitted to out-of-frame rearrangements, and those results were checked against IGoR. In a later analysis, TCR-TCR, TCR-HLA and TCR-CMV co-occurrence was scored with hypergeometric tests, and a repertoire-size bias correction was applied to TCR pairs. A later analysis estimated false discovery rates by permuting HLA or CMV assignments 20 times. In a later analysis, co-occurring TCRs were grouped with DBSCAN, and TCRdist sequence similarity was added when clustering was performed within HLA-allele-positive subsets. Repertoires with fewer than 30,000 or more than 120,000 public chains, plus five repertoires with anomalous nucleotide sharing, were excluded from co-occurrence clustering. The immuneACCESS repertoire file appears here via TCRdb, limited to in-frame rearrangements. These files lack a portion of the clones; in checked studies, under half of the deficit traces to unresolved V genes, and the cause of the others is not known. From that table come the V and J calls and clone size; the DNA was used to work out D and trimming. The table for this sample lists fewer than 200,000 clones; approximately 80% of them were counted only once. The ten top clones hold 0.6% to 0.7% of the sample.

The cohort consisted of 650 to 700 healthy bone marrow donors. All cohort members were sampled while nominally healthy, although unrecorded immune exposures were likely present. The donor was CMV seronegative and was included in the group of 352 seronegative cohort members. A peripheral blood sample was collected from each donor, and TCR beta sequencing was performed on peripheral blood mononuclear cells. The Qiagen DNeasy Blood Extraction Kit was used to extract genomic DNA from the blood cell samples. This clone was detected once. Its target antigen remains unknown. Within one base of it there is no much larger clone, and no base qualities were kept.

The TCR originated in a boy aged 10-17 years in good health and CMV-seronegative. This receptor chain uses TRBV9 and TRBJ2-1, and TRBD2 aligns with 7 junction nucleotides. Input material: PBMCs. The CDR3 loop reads CASSSHQGGSSYNEQFF. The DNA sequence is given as TGTGCCAGCAGCTCCCATCAGGGAGGGAGCTCCTACAATGAGCAGTTCTTC.